The 9 T cell receptor beta chains in this list originate from one sample, sequenced in a study of T cell repertoires in cytomegalovirus infection. Each CDR3 protein gets one entry after TCRdb re-called the reads with MiXCR. The sample lists 640,000 or so distinct CDR3 sequences, around 32% occurring once. Their antigens remain unidentified. Specimen: cultured PBMCs, collected from culture after CMV antigen stimulation. The receptors come from a human donor in good health (CMV status not recorded). Some clones in this sample may be carry-over from other donors' samples.

This clonotype has a single count. The CDR3 bases are TGTGCCAGCAGGGAGCTTCGCACCGGGGAGCTGTTTTTT. It is translated as CASRELRTGELFF. The chain recombines TRBV2 with TRBJ2-2; D is ambiguous. Germline CDR1 is SNHLY and CDR2 is FYNNEI. The V end lost 6 bases, the J end lost 4 bases, and 9 bases lay between the germline ends. The CDR3 runs to 13 residues. The full variable domain, rest sourced from reference TRBV2 and TRBJ2-2, is EPEVTQTPSHQVTQMGQEVILRCVPISNHLYFYWYRQILGQKVEFLVSFYNNEISEKSEIFDDQFSVERPDGSNFTLKIRSTKLEDSAMYFCASRELRTGELFFGEGSRLTVL.

Turning to this clonotype: At one of its ends the junction is not consistent with the germline gene, which may arise from a read error. The chain recombines TRBV7-2 with TRBJ1-6; no definite D call. The germline V gene has CDR1 SGHTA and CDR2 FQGNSA. This CDR3 comprises 15 residues. The CDR3 nucleotides read TGTGCCAGCAGCTTTTTAGTCTCCTATAATTCACCCCTCCCCTTT. It yields the protein CASSFLVSYNSPLPF.

This clonotype was seen only a few times. The chain couples TRBV6-2 or TRBV6-3 to TRBJ2-7, with D perhaps TRBD2 (5 bases). The CDR3 totals 15 residues. Germline loops: CDR1 MNHEY, CDR2 SVGEGT. Trimming took 0 bases from V and 3 from J, leaving 12 bases between them. The CDR3 loop reads CASSYSTGIDYEQYF. The DNA for the CDR3 is TGTGCCAGCAGTTACTCAACCGGGATCGACTACGAGCAGTACTTC.

The J gene is TRBJ2-7, the V gene TRBV6-6, with a weak D call TRBD1 (5 bases). The CDR3 totals 14 residues. Trimming cost V 2 bases and J 2 bases, with 10 bases left between them. Germline-derived CDR1 and CDR2 are MNHNY and SVGAGI (reference sequence). CDR3 nucleotides: TGTGCCAGCAGTTACAGGGGATACCCCTACGAGCAGTACTTC. As protein: CASSYRGYPYEQYF.

The chain joins TRBV12-3 or TRBV12-4 to TRBJ1-5; TRBD1 is a possible D gene (6 bases). The length of the CDR3 is 17 residues. V lost 8 bases and J 4 bases, leaving 24 bases between the germline ends. The CDR3 sequence is CASSKSSGGVGNQPQHF. CDR3 DNA sequence: TGTGCCAGCTCAAAGAGTTCCGGGGGCGTAGGGAATCAGCCCCAGCATTTT.

This clonotype was counted at least ten times. This chain connects TRBV12-3 or TRBV12-4 to TRBJ2-7; tentative D call: TRBD1 (6 bases). CDR3 size: 12 residues. Trimming cost V 6 bases and J 4 bases, with 10 bases left between them. This CDR3 is CASRRGSYEQYF. CDR3 DNA sequence: TGTGCCAGCAGGAGGGGGTCGTACGAGCAGTACTTC.

CDR3 nucleotide sequence: TGTGCCAGCAGCGTAGGGTCCAGCGGGAGCAATGAGCAGTTCTTC. This translates into CASSVGSSGSNEQFF. The chain has TRBV9 and TRBJ2-1; 8 positions match TRBD2. CDR1 is SGDLS and CDR2 is YYNGEE in the germline V gene. The CDR3 runs 15 residues. V shed 0 bases and J 6 bases; nucleotides not matched to a gene: 5.

The sample holds a few counts of this clonotype. The CDR3 sequence is CASSQDPWPKGTGELFF. DNA for the CDR3: TGCGCCAGCAGCCAAGATCCCTGGCCCAAGGGCACCGGGGAGCTGTTTTTT. The rearrangement links TRBV4-3 to TRBJ2-2; D call uncertain. The V end lost 0 bases, the J end lost 4 bases, and 15 bases lay between the germline ends. The germline V gene has CDR1 LGHNA and CDR2 YSLEER. The length of the CDR3 is 17 residues.

The chain uses TRBV11-3 and TRBJ2-3; unclear D gene. This CDR3 comprises 12 residues. CDR1 and CDR2 from the germline V gene are SGHNT and YENEEA. V lost 5 bases, J lost 1 base, and 4 bases lay in between. The CDR3 is CASSTGTDTQYF. CDR3 nucleotides: TGTGCCAGCAGCACTGGCACAGATACGCAGTATTTT.